This T cell receptor beta chain was captured in a study of CD4+ T cells in melanoma. To note about this clone: The antigen is unknown.

Sequenced by immunoSEQ multiplex PCR; TCRdb stores in-frame clones only, minus some. This table holds 110,000 to 150,000 clones, about 93% found once. Study-wide findings and caveats: A reported correlation linked neoantigen-specific CD4+ T cells to CD8+, macrophage and B cell function. Reportedly, melanoma neoantigen-specific CD4+ T cells showed varied differentiation states.

The TCR was taken from a human donor with melanoma.

CDR3 sequence reads: CASSPPDRVNTEAFF. CDR3 DNA sequence: TGTGCCAGCAGCCCCCCGGATAGGGTGAACACTGAAGCTTTCTTT. This sequence joins TRBV5-4 and TRBJ1-1; D gene unclear. Germline V gene lookup returns CDR1 SGHNT and CDR2 YYREEE (reference sequence). Trimming shortened V by 4 bases and J by 0 bases, and 13 bases separated the two germline ends. This CDR3 region has 15 residues.